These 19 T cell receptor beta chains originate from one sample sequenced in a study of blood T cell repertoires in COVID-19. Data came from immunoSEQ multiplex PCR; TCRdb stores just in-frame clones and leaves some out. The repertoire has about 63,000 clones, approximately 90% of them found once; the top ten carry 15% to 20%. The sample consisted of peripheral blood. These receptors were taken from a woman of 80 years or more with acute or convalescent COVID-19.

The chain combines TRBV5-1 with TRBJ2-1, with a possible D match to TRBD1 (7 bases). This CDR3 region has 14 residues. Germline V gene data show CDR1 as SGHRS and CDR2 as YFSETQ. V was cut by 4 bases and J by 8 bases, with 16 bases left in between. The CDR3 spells CASSLQGGRDEQFF. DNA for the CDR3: TGCGCCAGCAGCCTCCAGGGGGGCCGCGATGAGCAGTTCTTC.

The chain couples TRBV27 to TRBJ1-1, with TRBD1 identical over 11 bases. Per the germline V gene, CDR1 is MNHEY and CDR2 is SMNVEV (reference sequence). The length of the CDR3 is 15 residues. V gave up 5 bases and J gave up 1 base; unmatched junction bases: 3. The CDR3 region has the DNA TGTGCCAGCAGTCCCGGGACAGGGGGGAACACTGAAGCTTTCTTT. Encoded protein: CASSPGTGGNTEAFF.

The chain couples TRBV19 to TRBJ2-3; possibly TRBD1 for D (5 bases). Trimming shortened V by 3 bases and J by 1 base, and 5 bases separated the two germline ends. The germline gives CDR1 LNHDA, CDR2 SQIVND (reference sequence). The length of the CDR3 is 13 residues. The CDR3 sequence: CASSMTGTDTQYF. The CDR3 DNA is TGTGCCAGTAGTATGACAGGCACAGATACGCAGTATTTT.

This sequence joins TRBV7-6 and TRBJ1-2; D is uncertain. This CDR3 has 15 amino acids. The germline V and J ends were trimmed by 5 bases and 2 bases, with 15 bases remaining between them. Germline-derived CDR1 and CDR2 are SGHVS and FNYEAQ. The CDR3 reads CASSPRSGGNYGYTF. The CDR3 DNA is TGTGCCAGCAGCCCGCGCTCCGGCGGCAACTATGGCTACACCTTC.

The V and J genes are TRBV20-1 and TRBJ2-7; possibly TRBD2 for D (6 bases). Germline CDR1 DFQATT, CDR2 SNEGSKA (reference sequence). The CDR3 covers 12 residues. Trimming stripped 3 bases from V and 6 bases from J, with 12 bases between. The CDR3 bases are TGCAGTGCTAGTGGACTACGCGGCGAGCAGTACTTC. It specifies CSASGLRGEQYF.

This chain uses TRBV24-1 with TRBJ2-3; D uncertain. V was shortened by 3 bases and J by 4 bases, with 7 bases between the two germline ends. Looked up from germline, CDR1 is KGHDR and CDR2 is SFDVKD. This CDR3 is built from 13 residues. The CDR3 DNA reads TGTGCCACCAGTGATCCTCCCGCAGATACGCAGTATTTT. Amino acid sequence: CATSDPPADTQYF.

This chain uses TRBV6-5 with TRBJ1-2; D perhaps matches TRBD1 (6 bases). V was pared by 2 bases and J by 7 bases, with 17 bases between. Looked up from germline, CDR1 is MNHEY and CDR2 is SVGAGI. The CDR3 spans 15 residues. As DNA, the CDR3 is TGTGCCAGCAGTTACGACAGAGGGGGAATGGCTGGCTACACCTTC. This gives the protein CASSYDRGGMAGYTF.

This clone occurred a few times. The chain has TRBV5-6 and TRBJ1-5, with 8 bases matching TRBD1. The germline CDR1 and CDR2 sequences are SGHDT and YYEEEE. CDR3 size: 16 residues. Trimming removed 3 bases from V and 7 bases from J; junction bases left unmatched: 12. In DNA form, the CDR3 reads TGTGCCAGCAGCTCCCTCCTTCAGGGGGCATGGCAGCCCCAGCATTTT. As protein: CASSSLLQGAWQPQHF.

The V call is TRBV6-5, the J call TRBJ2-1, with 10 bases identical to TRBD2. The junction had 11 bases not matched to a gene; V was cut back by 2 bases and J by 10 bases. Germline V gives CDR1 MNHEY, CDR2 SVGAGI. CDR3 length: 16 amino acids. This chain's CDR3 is CASSYIPSGGSSEQFF. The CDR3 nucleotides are TGTGCCAGCAGTTACATTCCTAGCGGGGGATCGAGCGAGCAGTTCTTC.

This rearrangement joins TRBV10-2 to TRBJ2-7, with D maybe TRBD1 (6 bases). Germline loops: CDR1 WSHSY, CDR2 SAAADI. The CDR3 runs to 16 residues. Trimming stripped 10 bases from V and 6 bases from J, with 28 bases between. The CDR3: CAIQPYRVLIVCEQYF. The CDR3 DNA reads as TGCGCCATCCAACCTTACAGGGTCCTGATTGTGTGCGAGCAGTACTTC.

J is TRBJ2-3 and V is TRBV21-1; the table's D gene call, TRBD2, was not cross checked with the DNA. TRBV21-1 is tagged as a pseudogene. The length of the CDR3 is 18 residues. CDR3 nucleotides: TGTGCCAGCAGCAAGGCGGCTAGCGGGGGGTCACGCACAGATACGCAGTATTTT. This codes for CASSKAASGGSRTDTQYF.

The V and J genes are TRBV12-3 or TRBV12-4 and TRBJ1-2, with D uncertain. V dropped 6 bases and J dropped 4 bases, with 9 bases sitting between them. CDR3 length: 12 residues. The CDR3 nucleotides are TGTGCCAGCAGCGCTGCGGTCTATGGCTACACCTTC. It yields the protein CASSAAVYGYTF.

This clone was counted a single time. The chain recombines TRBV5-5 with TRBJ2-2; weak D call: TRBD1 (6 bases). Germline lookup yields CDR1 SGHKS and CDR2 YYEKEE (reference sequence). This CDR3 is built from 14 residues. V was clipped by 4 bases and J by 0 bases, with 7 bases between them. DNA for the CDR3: TGTGCCAGCAGCGGGACAACGAACACCGGGGAGCTGTTTTTT. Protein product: CASSGTTNTGELFF.

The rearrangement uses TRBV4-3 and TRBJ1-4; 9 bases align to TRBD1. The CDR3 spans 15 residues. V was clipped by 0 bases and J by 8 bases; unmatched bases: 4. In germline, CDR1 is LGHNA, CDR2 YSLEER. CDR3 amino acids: CASSQDAGTGEKLFF. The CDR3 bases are TGCGCCAGCAGCCAAGATGCCGGGACAGGGGAAAAACTGTTTTTT.

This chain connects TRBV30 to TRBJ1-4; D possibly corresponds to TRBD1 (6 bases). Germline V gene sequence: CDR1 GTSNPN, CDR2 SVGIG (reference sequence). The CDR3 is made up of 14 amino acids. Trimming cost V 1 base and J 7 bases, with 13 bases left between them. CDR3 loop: CAWSEGHRGEKLFF. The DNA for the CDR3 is TGTGCCTGGAGTGAGGGACATAGGGGTGAAAAACTGTTTTTT.

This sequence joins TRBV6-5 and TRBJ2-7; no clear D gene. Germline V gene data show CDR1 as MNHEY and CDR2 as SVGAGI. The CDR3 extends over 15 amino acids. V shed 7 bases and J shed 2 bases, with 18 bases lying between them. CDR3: CASNPADSPPYEQYF. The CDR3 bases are TGTGCCAGCAATCCCGCAGATTCGCCTCCCTACGAGCAGTACTTC.

Here the CDR3 reads CASSVPGVLSETQYF. CDR3 DNA sequence: TGTGCCAGCAGCGTTCCCGGGGTTTTGTCGGAGACCCAGTACTTC. This sequence joins TRBV7-9 and TRBJ2-5; D possibly corresponds to TRBD2 (5 bases). Trimming pared 5 bases from V and 5 bases from J, leaving 18 bases between. Germline V gives CDR1 SEHNR, CDR2 FQNEAQ (reference sequence). The CDR3 is 15 residues long.

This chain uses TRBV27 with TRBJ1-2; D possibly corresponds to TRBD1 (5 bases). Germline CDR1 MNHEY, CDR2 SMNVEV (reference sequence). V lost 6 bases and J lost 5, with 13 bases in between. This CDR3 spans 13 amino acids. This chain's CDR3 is CASRKGGDYGYTF. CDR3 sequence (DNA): TGTGCCAGCAGGAAGGGAGGGGATTATGGCTACACCTTC.

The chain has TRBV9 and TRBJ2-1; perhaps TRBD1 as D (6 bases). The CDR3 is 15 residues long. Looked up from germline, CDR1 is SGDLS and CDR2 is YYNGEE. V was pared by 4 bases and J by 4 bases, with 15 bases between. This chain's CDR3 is CASSRRDTLYNEQFF. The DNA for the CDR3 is TGTGCCAGCAGCCGCCGGGACACCCTATACAATGAGCAGTTCTTC.